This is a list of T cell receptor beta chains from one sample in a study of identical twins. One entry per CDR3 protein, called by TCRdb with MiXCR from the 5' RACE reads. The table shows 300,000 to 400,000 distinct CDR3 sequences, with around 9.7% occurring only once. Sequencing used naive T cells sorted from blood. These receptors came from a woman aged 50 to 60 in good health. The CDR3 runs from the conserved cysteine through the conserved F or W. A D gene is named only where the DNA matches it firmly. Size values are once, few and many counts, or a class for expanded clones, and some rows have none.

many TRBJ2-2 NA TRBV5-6 TGTGCCAGCAGCTTGTGGAGTCCCCCCGGGGAGCTGTTTTTT CASSLWSPPGELFF
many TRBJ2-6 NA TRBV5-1 TGCGCCAGCAGCCAGTCCACCCCTGGGGCCAACGTCCTGACTTTC CASSQSTPGANVLTF
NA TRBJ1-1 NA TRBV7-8 TGTGCCAGCAGCACTCTTCTGAGGGTGAACACTGAAGCTTTCTTT CASSTLLRVNTEAFF
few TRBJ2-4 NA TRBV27 TGTGCCAGCAGTTTATACTCCGGGGAAGGGGTATCGATTCAGTACTTC CASSLYSGEGVSIQYF
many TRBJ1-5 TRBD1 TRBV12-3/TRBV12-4 TGTGCCAGCAGTCTTACGGTTTCGGGACAGATTAATCAGCCCCAGCATTTT CASSLTVSGQINQPQHF
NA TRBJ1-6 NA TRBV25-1 TGTGCCAGCAGTTGGCCCAAGGGAAATTCACCCCTCCACTTT CASSWPKGNSPLHF
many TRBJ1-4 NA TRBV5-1 TGCGCCAGCAGCCCAGGGAAGGGGGTTGCTAATGAAAAACTGTTTTTT CASSPGKGVANEKLFF
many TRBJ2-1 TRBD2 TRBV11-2 TGTGCCAGCAGCCTGAGACCACCAGCGGGAAATGAGCAGTTCTTC CASSLRPPAGNEQFF
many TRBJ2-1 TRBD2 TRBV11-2 TGTGCCAGCAGCTCCCTCGGGACTAGCGGCAATGAGCAGTTCTTC CASSSLGTSGNEQFF
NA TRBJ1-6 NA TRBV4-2 TGTGCCAGCAGCCAACTTTTGAGGGGGGAGAATTCACCCCTCCACTTT CASSQLLRGENSPLHF
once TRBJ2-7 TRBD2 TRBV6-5 TGTGCCAGCAGTTACTCGGCGGGAGATCTCAGAAGAACCTACGAGCAGTACTTC CASSYSAGDLRRTYEQYF
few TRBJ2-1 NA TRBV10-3 TGTGCCATCAGACGGACTGGTGCGGGTGAGCAGTTCTTC CAIRRTGAGEQFF
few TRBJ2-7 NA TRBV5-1 TGCGCCAGCAGCTTGGCCATGAGTTCGGGGGAGCAGTACTTC CASSLAMSSGEQYF
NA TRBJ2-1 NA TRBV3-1 TGTGCCAGCAGCCAAGCTTCCGGGGGTGAGCAGTTCTTC CASSQASGGEQFF
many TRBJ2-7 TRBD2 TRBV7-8 TGTGCCAGCAGCTTAGTCGCGGGACTAGCGGGAACCTACGAGCAGTACTTC CASSLVAGLAGTYEQYF
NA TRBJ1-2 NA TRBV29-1 TGCAGCGTTGATGTATCGCAGGGTAGAGACTATGGCTACACCTTC CSVDVSQGRDYGYTF
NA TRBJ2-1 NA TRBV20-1 TGCAGTGCTAGTGTGGGTGCTCTCTCCTACAATGAGCAGTTCTTC CSASVGALSYNEQFF
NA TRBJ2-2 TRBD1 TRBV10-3 TGTGCCACGGGACAGACCTCGAGCACCGGGGAGCTGTTTTTT CATGQTSSTGELFF
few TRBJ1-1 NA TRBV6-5 TGTGCCAGCAGCGACCGGGGACAGAACACTGAAGCTTTCTTT CASSDRGQNTEAFF
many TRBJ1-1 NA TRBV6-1 TGTGCCAGCAGGACAGGAGGGGGGACTGAAGCTTTCTTT CASRTGGGTEAFF
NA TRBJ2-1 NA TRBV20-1 TGCAGTGCTAGCCCTCCGTCCTACAATGAGCAGTTCTTC CSASPPSYNEQFF
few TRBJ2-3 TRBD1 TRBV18 TGTGCCAGCTCACCTATTGACAGGGGTGATACGCAGTATTTT CASSPIDRGDTQYF
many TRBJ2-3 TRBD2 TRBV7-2 TGTGCCAGCAGCTTAGTCCCTAGCGGGAGAACATATACGCAGTATTTT CASSLVPSGRTYTQYF
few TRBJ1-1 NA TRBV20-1 TGCAGTGCTCATGACCACTCTGGGACTGAAGCTTTCTTT CSAHDHSGTEAFF
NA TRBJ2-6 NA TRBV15 TGTGCCACCAGCAGAGCGGGGTCTGGGGCCAACGTCCTGACTTTC CATSRAGSGANVLTF
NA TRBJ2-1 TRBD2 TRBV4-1 TGCGCCAGCAGCCTTAGAAGTCTAGCGGGAGAAAATGAGCAGTTCTTC CASSLRSLAGENEQFF
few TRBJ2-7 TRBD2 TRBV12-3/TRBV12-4 TGTGCCAGCAGTTGGTCGGGAGGTGGTGAGCAGTACTTC CASSWSGGGEQYF
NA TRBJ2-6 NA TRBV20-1 TGCAGTGCTAGAGATCGGAGGCAAACCTCTGGGGCCAACGTCCTGACTTTC CSARDRRQTSGANVLTF
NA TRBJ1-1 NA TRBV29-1 TGCAGCGTCTACTCCCGGGGGATGAACACTGAAGCTTTCTTT CSVYSRGMNTEAFF
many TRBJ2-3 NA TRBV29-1 TGCAGCGTCGTCCACACCAATACGCAGTATTTT CSVVHTNTQYF
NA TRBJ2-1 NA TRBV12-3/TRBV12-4 TGTGCCAGCAGTCCCACCGGTTTCTACAATGAGCAGTTCTTC CASSPTGFYNEQFF
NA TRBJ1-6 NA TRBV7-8 TGTGCCAGCAGCTTAGTCCCCCTGGGGGATTCACCCCTCCACTTT CASSLVPLGDSPLHF
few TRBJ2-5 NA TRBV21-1 TGTGCCAGCAGCGCCCCTGGGACCGTGAGGGGAGAGACCCAGTACTTC CASSAPGTVRGETQYF
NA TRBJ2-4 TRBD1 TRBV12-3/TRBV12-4 TGTGCCAGCAGTTGGGACAGGGGATTAGACATTCAGTACTTC CASSWDRGLDIQYF
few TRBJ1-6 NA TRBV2 TGTGCCAGCAGAGGGGATAATTCACCCCTCCACTTT CASRGDNSPLHF
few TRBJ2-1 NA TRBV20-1 TGCAGTGCTAGACCGGGGGCGCGGAGTGAGCAGTTCTTC CSARPGARSEQFF
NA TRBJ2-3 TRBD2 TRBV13 TGTGCCAGCAGCCTCTCAGGACTAGCGGGAGTTTCAGATACGCAGTATTTT CASSLSGLAGVSDTQYF
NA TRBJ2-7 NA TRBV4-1 TGCGCCAGCAGCCAAGGAGGGGACACGGGGCAGTACTTC CASSQGGDTGQYF